Following are 30 T cell receptor beta chains from one sample sequenced in a study of T cell changes during pregnancy in multiple sclerosis (dated by TCRdb to the late 2010s). Preparation of the library involved the immunoSEQ multiplex PCR assay. The clones in this table, taken by TCRdb from immuneACCESS, are in-frame only. Not every clone is retained; where verified, under half of the shortfall comes from an unresolved V gene, and the cause of the rest is unknown. This sample is represented by roughly 50,000 clones; 85% to 95% of them were singletons. Less than 0.25% of the sample lies in the top ten. Sequenced here: CD4+ T cells from peripheral blood mononuclear cells, sampled in the third trimester of pregnancy. All receptors derive from a female donor with multiple sclerosis, enrolled in a pregnancy study.

The chain employs TRBV19 and TRBJ1-1, with D possibly matching TRBD1 (5 bases). Germline lookup yields CDR1 LNHDA and CDR2 SQIVND (reference sequence). The V end was cut by 9 bases, the J end by 3 bases, with 14 bases between. This CDR3 is built from 13 residues. CDR3 amino acids: CASSTGFYTEAFF. The CDR3 nucleotides are TGTGCCAGCTCTACAGGTTTTTACACTGAAGCTTTCTTT.

J is TRBJ2-2 and V is TRBV7-7; a possible D gene is TRBD2 (6 bases). The CDR3 loop spans 15 amino acids. Germline loops: CDR1 SSHAT, CDR2 FNYEAQ (reference sequence). With 5 bases removed from V and 3 bases from J, the gap between germline ends came to 13 bases. In nucleotides, the CDR3 is TGTGCCAGCAGCGCTGGGCTAGCGCACACCGGGGAGCTGTTTTTT. Residues: CASSAGLAHTGELFF.

This clone has just one count. The chain carries TRBV5-1 and TRBJ1-3; D remains unclear. The germline CDR1 and CDR2 sequences are SGHRS and YFSETQ. Trimming took off 0 bases at V and 0 bases at J, with 10 bases between the two ends. The CDR3 is made up of 16 amino acids. This CDR3 reads CASSLAGESSGNTIYF. The CDR3 nucleotides read TGCGCCAGCAGCTTGGCTGGGGAGAGCTCTGGAAACACCATATATTTT. Supplemented by reference TRBV5-1 and TRBJ1-3, the full variable domain reads KAGVTQTPRYLIKTRGQQVTLSCSPISGHRSVSWYQQTPGQGLQFLFEYFSETQRNKGNFPGRFSGRQFSNSRSEMNVSTLELGDSALYLCASSLAGESSGNTIYFGEGSWLTVV.

The CDR3 loop reads CASSPQGGEKLFF. In nucleotides, the CDR3 is TGTGCCAGTAGTCCTCAAGGAGGTGAAAAACTGTTTTTT. The genes are TRBV19 and TRBJ1-4, with no clear D. Germline-derived CDR1 and CDR2 are LNHDA and SQIVND (reference sequence). V was trimmed by 5 bases and J by 7 bases, leaving 11 bases between them. This CDR3 contains 13 residues.

V gene TRBV5-1 combines with J gene TRBJ2-5, with 7 bases identical to TRBD2. The V and J ends lost 0 bases and 4 bases, in that order; junction bases with no gene match: 3. The CDR3 consists of 14 residues. The V gene's germline CDR1 is SGHRS and CDR2 YFSETQ. DNA for the CDR3: TGCGCCAGCAGCTTGGGCGGGGGACGAGAGACCCAGTACTTC. Its translation: CASSLGGGRETQYF. Variable domain in full (rest from reference TRBV5-1 and TRBJ2-5): KAGVTQTPRYLIKTRGQQVTLSCSPISGHRSVSWYQQTPGQGLQFLFEYFSETQRNKGNFPGRFSGRQFSNSRSEMNVSTLELGDSALYLCASSLGGGRETQYFGPGTRLLVL.

CDR3 nucleotide sequence: TGTGCCAGCAGCTTGGAGATCGGCAGGGTGGTCCCTACGCAGTATTTT. Translation: CASSLEIGRVVPTQYF. This chain uses TRBV5-6 with TRBJ2-3; possible D gene TRBD1, 5 bases. V lost 0 bases and J 8 bases, leaving 19 bases between the germline ends. Germline V gene lookup returns CDR1 SGHDT and CDR2 YYEEEE. This CDR3 is 16 amino acids long.

This clone was recorded once. This chain joins TRBV30 and TRBJ1-2, with unresolved D. Trimming took 1 base from V and 0 from J, leaving 18 bases between them. The CDR3 runs 17 residues. Germline assignment: CDR1 GTSNPN and CDR2 SVGIG (reference sequence). The CDR3 DNA follows: TGTGCCTGGAGTGCCCCAGATCAAAGAATCTCTAACTATGGCTACACCTTC. This codes for CAWSAPDQRISNYGYTF.

The chain links TRBV10-3 to TRBJ2-1; tentative D call: TRBD1 (6 bases). V dropped 8 bases and J dropped 2 bases, with 16 bases sitting between them. Germline CDR1 ENHRY, CDR2 SYGVKD. The CDR3 consists of 15 residues. CDR3: CAIEGGQGTYNEQFF. The CDR3 coding sequence is TGTGCCATCGAAGGTGGCCAGGGGACCTACAATGAGCAGTTCTTC.

The chain couples TRBV4-1 to TRBJ1-1, with D hard to call. The CDR3 spans 18 residues. Trimming removed 0 bases at V and 4 bases at J, with 21 bases between. Germline values: CDR1 MGHRA, CDR2 YSYEKL. This chain's CDR3 is CASSQDFPSQPRSTEAFF. CDR3 in DNA: TGCGCCAGCAGCCAAGATTTTCCCTCGCAGCCGCGGAGCACTGAAGCTTTCTTT.

This chain uses TRBV2 with TRBJ1-4; D gene uncertain. CDR3 length equals 13 residues. The germline V and J ends were trimmed by 7 bases and 5 bases, with 11 bases remaining between them. Germline assignment: CDR1 SNHLY and CDR2 FYNNEI. The DNA for the CDR3 is TGTGCCAGCACCCCCCGAGGGAATGAAAAACTGTTTTTT. It translates to CASTPRGNEKLFF. Full variable domain (rest looked up from reference TRBV2 and TRBJ1-4): EPEVTQTPSHQVTQMGQEVILRCVPISNHLYFYWYRQILGQKVEFLVSFYNNEISEKSEIFDDQFSVERPDGSNFTLKIRSTKLEDSAMYFCASTPRGNEKLFFGSGTQLSVL.

The table lists this clone with a count of one. V is TRBV27 and J is TRBJ2-6, with 12 bases aligning to TRBD1. Losses at the gene ends were 3 bases for V and 3 bases for J; bases not matched to a gene: 9. From germline, CDR1 is MNHEY and CDR2 SMNVEV (reference sequence). This CDR3 is built from 19 residues. The CDR3 sequence: CASSLMPGQGARGANVLTF. The DNA of the CDR3 is TGTGCCAGCAGTTTGATGCCGGGACAGGGGGCGCGTGGGGCCAACGTCCTGACTTTC.

This chain connects TRBV19 to TRBJ1-1; maybe TRBD1 (5 bases). Trimming stripped 7 bases from V and 1 base from J, with 16 bases between. In germline, CDR1 is LNHDA, CDR2 SQIVND (reference sequence). The CDR3 is 15 amino acids. The CDR3 DNA sequence: TGTGCCAGTACCCCCCTGGGGGGGAAGAACACTGAAGCTTTCTTT. Its translation: CASTPLGGKNTEAFF.

The V gene is TRBV6-1, the J gene TRBJ2-2; D ambiguous. CDR3 length: 13 amino acids. Germline CDR1 is MNHNS and CDR2 is SASEGT. The V end was cut by 2 bases, the J end by 8 bases, with 9 bases between. CDR3 DNA: TGTGCCAGCAGTGAAACCCCCCGGGGGGAGCTGTTTTTT. It is translated as CASSETPRGELFF.

This clone was seen only a few times. The chain couples TRBV5-1 to TRBJ1-1, with D possibly being TRBD1 (5 bases). V lost 4 bases and J 0 bases, leaving 13 bases between the germline ends. This CDR3 contains 15 residues. CDR1 and CDR2 from the germline V gene are SGHRS and YFSETQ. Here the CDR3 DNA reads TGCGCCAGCAGCGCACGACAGACGATGAACACTGAAGCTTTCTTT. It translates to CASSARQTMNTEAFF.

The chain recombines TRBV11-2 with TRBJ2-7; a possible D gene is TRBD2 (5 bases). The V gene lost 0 bases and the J gene lost 3 bases, with 27 bases spanning the gap. The CDR3 consists of 20 residues. Germline V CDR1 and CDR2: SGHAT, FQNNGV. The CDR3 DNA is TGTGCCAGCAGCTTAGACCTCCCTAGCTTCCCGACTAAGCCAGTCTACGAGCAGTACTTC. Translating gives CASSLDLPSFPTKPVYEQYF.

CDR3: CASSLNRLPETQYF. In DNA form, the CDR3 reads TGTGCCAGCAGTTTAAACAGGCTCCCGGAGACCCAGTACTTC. The chain joins TRBV27 to TRBJ2-5, with a weak D call TRBD1 (5 bases). The V gene lost 2 bases and the J gene lost 5 bases, with 12 bases spanning the gap. This CDR3 spans 14 amino acids. In germline, CDR1 is MNHEY, CDR2 SMNVEV (reference sequence).

The V call is TRBV15, the J call TRBJ2-1; 8 positions agree with TRBD2. The CDR3 has 14 residues. The J segment lost 6 bases and the V segment lost 3 bases, leaving 4 bases of the junction unmatched. Germline lookup yields CDR1 LNHNV and CDR2 YYDKDF (reference sequence). The CDR3 DNA reads as TGTGCCACCAGCAGGGCGGGAGGCGGCAATGAGCAGTTCTTC. This sequence encodes CATSRAGGGNEQFF.

V and J are TRBV4-2 and TRBJ2-1; D call uncertain. The V gene's germline CDR1 is LGHNA and CDR2 YNFKEQ. The CDR3 runs to 13 residues. The germline V and J ends were trimmed by 0 bases and 5 bases, with 5 bases remaining between them. The CDR3 loop reads CASSQESNNEQFF. The CDR3 region has the DNA TGTGCCAGCAGCCAAGAGAGTAACAATGAGCAGTTCTTC.

The rearrangement joins TRBV5-1 to TRBJ1-2; no clear D. The CDR3 contains 13 residues. CDR1 SGHRS and CDR2 YFSETQ come from the germline V gene. The ends were cut back, 3 bases at V and 0 bases at J, with 6 bases in the middle. The DNA of the CDR3 is TGCGCCAGCAGCTCCGGGGCTAACTATGGCTACACCTTC. This encodes CASSSGANYGYTF.

This clone was counted a single time. The rearrangement uses TRBV5-6 and TRBJ2-1; 8 nucleotides align to TRBD1. The CDR3 is 12 amino acids. The germline V gene encodes CDR1 SGHDT and CDR2 YYEEEE. J gave up 10 bases and V 3 bases, and 3 bases lay outside the gene matches. CDR3 region: CASSSRGREQFF. The CDR3 region has the DNA TGTGCCAGCAGCTCCAGGGGGCGCGAGCAGTTCTTC.

The chain employs TRBV18 and TRBJ2-7, with a weak D call TRBD2 (5 bases). Per germline, CDR1 KGHSH and CDR2 LQKENI. V lost 0 bases and J 3 bases, leaving 9 bases between the germline ends. The CDR3 totals 14 residues. The CDR3 spells CASSPPGIYYEQYF. CDR3 DNA sequence: TGTGCCAGCTCACCACCCGGGATCTACTACGAGCAGTACTTC.

The rearrangement links TRBV27 to TRBJ1-2; 12 bases agree with TRBD1. The CDR3 spans 16 residues. From germline, CDR1 is MNHEY and CDR2 SMNVEV (reference sequence). V was clipped by 5 bases and J by 8 bases; unmatched bases: 12. The CDR3, as DNA: TGTGCCAGCAGTCCCCCCCCGGGACAGGGGGCGCCAGGCTACACCTTC. Protein sequence: CASSPPPGQGAPGYTF.

The chain recombines TRBV30 with TRBJ2-7, with 9 bases fitting TRBD1. V shed 4 bases and J 3 bases; nucleotides not matched to a gene: 7. This CDR3 contains 14 residues. Germline CDR1 and CDR2: GTSNPN and SVGIG (reference sequence). DNA for the CDR3: TGTGCCTGGACAAAGACAGGGGGAGACTACGAGCAGTACTTC. This gives the protein CAWTKTGGDYEQYF. The variable domain in full, completed from reference TRBV30 and TRBJ2-7, reads SQTIHQWPATLVQPVGSPLSLECTVEGTSNPNLYWYRQAAGRGLQLLFYSVGIGQISSEVPQNLSASRPQDRQFILSSKKLLLSDSGFYLCAWTKTGGDYEQYFGPGTRLTVT.

The V call is TRBV5-1, the J call TRBJ2-1, with 10 bases lining up with TRBD2. The CDR3 covers 14 residues. V was pared by 4 bases and J by 5 bases, with 3 bases of the junction left unmatched. Per germline, CDR1 SGHRS and CDR2 YFSETQ. The CDR3 coding sequence is TGCGCCAGCAGCCTAGCGGGGGCTCACAATGAGCAGTTCTTC. Protein sequence: CASSLAGAHNEQFF.

Written as DNA, the CDR3 is TGCAGCGTTGATGGTGCAGGGCCCTATGGCTACACCTTC. Translated: CSVDGAGPYGYTF. J is TRBJ1-2 and V is TRBV29-1, with D possibly TRBD1 on 5 matching bases. The ends were cut back, 3 bases at V and 4 bases at J, with 12 bases in the middle. This CDR3 contains 13 residues. Germline CDR1 is SQVTM and CDR2 is ANQGSEA.

The CDR3 is CAISDPGLLDPPGNTIYF. CDR3 DNA sequence: TGTGCCATCAGTGACCCGGGACTCTTAGACCCTCCTGGAAACACCATATATTTT. The chain carries TRBV10-3 and TRBJ1-3; D may be TRBD1 (5 bases). This CDR3 is built from 18 residues. Per the germline V gene, CDR1 is ENHRY and CDR2 is SYGVKD. Trimming removed 3 bases at V and 2 bases at J, with 20 bases between.

The chain combines TRBV18 with TRBJ1-3; D call uncertain. The CDR3 is made up of 14 amino acids. Per the germline V gene, CDR1 is KGHSH and CDR2 is LQKENI. The germline V and J ends were trimmed by 5 bases and 6 bases, with 14 bases remaining between them. The CDR3 loop is CASSAIDLANTIYF. CDR3 bases: TGTGCCAGCTCAGCCATTGACTTAGCAAACACCATATATTTT.

The chain's CDR3 is CASSGTSYEQYF. The CDR3 DNA sequence: TGTGCCAGCAGCGGTACATCCTACGAGCAGTACTTC. This chain joins TRBV7-2 and TRBJ2-7; D call uncertain. Trimming removed 5 bases from V and 1 base from J, with 6 bases in between. The length of the CDR3 is 12 residues. CDR1 SGHTA and CDR2 FQGNSA come from the germline V gene.

V usage is TRBV7-8 and J usage is TRBJ2-7, with a tentative D call TRBD2 (5 bases). In germline, CDR1 is SGHVS, CDR2 FQNEAQ. The CDR3 extends over 14 amino acids. Trimming took 0 bases from V and 2 from J, leaving 8 bases between them. The CDR3 sequence is CASSLALGAYEQYF. The DNA of the CDR3 is TGTGCCAGCAGCTTAGCGCTCGGGGCCTACGAGCAGTACTTC.

This rearrangement joins TRBV25-1 to TRBJ2-3, with TRBD2 matching over 8 bases. The V gene end was trimmed by 5 bases and the J gene end by 7 bases; junction bases not matched to a gene: 8. The CDR3 has 14 residues. Germline V CDR1 and CDR2: MGHDK, SYGVNS. The DNA for the CDR3 is TGTGCCAGCAGTAGATCCGGGGGGGCCTATACGCAGTATTTT. Amino acid sequence: CASSRSGGAYTQYF.